This T cell receptor (beta chain) was sequenced for a study of Graves' ophthalmopathy and Graves' hyperthyroidism. Study-wide points: Its predictions of ophthalmopathy progression gave the model approximately 65% sensitivity and 72% to 85% specificity. The authors also found most expanded thyroid clonotypes above 0.001 frequency in blood.

For repertoire sequencing, the TCR beta CDR3 regions were amplified from RNA transcripts. HTBI primers served in a first-round RT-PCR, which a second-round multiplex PCR followed. TCRdb independently ran MiXCR on the multiplex PCR reads; one entry per CDR3 protein. The sample holds roughly 50,000 distinct CDR3 sequences, roughly half seen once. This clonotype was observed at least ten times. The antigen is unknown. Clinical symptoms, serum thyroxine, TRAb, thyroid ultrasound and orbital computed tomography were relied on for diagnosis. Germline assignment: CDR1 SNHLY and CDR2 FYNNEI. The CDR3 spans 16 residues. Deletions cut 6 bases from V and 5 bases from J, with 19 bases between.

This clonotype was sampled from an adult woman with Graves' ophthalmopathy. The sequencing sample was made of peripheral blood. The chain uses TRBV2 and TRBJ2-2, with TRBD2 as a possible D gene (7 bases). The CDR3 is CASRRGSGTTTGELFF. The DNA of the CDR3 is TGTGCCAGCAGGAGGGGGTCGGGGACTACAACCGGGGAGCTGTTTTTT.